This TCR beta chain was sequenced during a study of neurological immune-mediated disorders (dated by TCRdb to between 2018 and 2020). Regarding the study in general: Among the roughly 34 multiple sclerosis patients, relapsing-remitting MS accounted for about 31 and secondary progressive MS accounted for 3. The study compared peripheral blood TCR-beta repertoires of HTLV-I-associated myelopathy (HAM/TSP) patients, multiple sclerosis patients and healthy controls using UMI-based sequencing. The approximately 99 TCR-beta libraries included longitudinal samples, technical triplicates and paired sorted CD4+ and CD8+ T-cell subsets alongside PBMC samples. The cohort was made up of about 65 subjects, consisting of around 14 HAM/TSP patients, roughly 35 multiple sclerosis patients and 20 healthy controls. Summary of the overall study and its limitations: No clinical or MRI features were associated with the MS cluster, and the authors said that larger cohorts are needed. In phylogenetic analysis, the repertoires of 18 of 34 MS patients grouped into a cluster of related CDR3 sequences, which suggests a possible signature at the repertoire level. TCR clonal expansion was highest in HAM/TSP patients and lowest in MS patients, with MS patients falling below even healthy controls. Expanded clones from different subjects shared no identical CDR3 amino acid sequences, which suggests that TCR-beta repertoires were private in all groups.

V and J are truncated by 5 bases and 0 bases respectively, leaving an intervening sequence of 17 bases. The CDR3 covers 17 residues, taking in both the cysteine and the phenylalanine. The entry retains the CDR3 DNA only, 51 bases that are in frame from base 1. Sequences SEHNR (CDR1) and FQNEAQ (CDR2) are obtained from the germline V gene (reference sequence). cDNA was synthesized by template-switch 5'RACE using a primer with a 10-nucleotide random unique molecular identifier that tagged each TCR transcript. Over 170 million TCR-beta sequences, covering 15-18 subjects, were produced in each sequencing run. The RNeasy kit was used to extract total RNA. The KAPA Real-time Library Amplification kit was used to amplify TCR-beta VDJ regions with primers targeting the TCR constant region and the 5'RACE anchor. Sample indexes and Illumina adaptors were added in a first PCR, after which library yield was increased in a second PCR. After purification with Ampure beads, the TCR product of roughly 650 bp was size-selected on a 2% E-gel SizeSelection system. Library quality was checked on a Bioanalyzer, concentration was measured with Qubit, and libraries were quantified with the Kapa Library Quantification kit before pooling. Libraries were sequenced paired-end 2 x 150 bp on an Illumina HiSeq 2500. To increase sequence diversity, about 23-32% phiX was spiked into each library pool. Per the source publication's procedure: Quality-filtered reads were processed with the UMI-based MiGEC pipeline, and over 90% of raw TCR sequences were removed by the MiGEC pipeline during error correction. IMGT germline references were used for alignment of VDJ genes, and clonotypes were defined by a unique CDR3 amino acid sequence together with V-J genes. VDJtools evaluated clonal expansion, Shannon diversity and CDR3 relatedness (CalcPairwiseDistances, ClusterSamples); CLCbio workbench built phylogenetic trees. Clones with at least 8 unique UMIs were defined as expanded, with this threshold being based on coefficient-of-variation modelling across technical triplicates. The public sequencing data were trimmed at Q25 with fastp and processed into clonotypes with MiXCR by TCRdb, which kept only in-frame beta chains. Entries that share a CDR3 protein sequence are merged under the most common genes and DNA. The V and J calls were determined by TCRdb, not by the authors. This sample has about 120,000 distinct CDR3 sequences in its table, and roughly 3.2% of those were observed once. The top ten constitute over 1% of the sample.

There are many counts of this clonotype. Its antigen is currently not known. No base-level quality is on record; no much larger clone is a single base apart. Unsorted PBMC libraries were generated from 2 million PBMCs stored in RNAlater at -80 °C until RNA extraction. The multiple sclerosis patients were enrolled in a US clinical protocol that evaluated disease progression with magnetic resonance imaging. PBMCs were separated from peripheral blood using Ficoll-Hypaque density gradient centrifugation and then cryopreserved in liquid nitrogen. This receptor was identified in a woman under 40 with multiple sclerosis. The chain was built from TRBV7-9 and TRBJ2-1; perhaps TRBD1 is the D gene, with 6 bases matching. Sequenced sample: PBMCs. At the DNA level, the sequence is TGTGCCAGCAGCCCCCGAGGGGGTCCTACCTCCTACAATGAGCAGTTCTTC. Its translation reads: CASSPRGGPTSYNEQFF. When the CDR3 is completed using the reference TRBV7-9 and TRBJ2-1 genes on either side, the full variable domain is DTGVSQNPRHKITKRGQNVTFRCDPISEHNRLYWYRQTLGQGPEFLTYFQNEAQLEKSRLLSDRFSAERPKGSFSTLEIQRTEQGDSAMYLCASSPRGGPTSYNEQFFGPGTRLTVL.